This T cell receptor beta chain was captured in a study of cytomegalovirus exposure and HLA in healthy donors. CDR3 length equals 13 residues. V was trimmed by 5 bases and J by 5 bases, leaving 13 bases between them. From germline, CDR1 is SGHAT and CDR2 FQNNGV. Use of 60 Vbeta and 13 Jbeta primers characterized the PCR. TCRdb's copy holds only in-frame clones and misses some; the assay was immunoSEQ multiplex PCR. Of some 190,000 clones listed, around 84% are singletons. Sequencing was done on a sample of PBMCs. The sequence was collected from a middle-aged man in good health and CMV-seropositive. The chain employs TRBV11-2 and TRBJ2-7; TRBD2 is a possible D gene (5 bases). This CDR3 is CASSRDYRNEQYF. The CDR3 nucleotides are TGTGCCAGCAGCCGCGACTATCGGAACGAGCAGTACTTC.